One T cell receptor beta chain is described in this entry. The sample originates from a study of long-term antiretroviral therapy in people with HIV. Sequencing used immunoSEQ v3.0 at survey level. Per sample, sequencing targeted about 40,000-50,000 T-cell genomes. Profiling relied on immunoSEQ multiplex PCR, and the TCRdb table lists in-frame clones only, not all of them. The sample lists around 30,000 clones, almost 95% occurring once. The CDR3 covers 15 residues. The V end was cut by 4 bases, the J end by 5 bases, with 17 bases between. Germline CDR1 is LGHNA and CDR2 is YSLEER. Sample: unsorted PBMCs, taken around 7.4 years after starting antiretroviral therapy. The chain uses TRBV4-3 and TRBJ1-1, with D perhaps matching TRBD1 (5 bases). This clonotype originated in a man between 45 and 60 years old with HIV. The CDR3 reads CASSLTSGGRTEAFF. CDR3 sequence (DNA): TGCGCCAGCAGCCTTACATCGGGGGGGAGAACTGAAGCTTTCTTT.